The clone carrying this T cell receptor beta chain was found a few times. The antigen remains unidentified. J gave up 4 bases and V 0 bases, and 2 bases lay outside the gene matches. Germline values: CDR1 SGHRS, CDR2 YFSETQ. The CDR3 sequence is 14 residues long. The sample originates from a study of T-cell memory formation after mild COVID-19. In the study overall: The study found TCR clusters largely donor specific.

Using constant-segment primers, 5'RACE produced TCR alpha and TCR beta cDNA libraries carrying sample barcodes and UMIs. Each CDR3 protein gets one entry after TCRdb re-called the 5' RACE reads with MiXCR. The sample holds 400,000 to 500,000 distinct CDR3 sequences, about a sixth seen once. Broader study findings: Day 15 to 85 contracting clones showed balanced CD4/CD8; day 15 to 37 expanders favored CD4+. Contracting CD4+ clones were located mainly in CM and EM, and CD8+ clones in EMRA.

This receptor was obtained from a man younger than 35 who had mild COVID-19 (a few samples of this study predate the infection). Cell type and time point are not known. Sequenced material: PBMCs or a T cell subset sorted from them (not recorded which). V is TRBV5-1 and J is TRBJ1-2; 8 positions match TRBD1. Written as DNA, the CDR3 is TGCGCCAGCAGCTTGGCGCAGGGGGCCTATGGCTACACCTTC. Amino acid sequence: CASSLAQGAYGYTF.